This T cell receptor beta chain derives from a study of metastatic and nonmetastatic thyroid tumors. Study overall: Samples came from malignant and benign thyroid patients, and repertoires were compared across blood and tumor or nodule tissue. Notes on the study in general: Relative to benign nodules, malignant thyroid tumors were reportedly characterized by significantly elevated TCR beta diversity in blood and tumor.

Before thyroid surgery, none of the patients had received any treatment. CDR1 and CDR2 from the germline V gene are SNHLY and FYNNEI. V was trimmed by 6 bases and J by 9 bases, leaving 12 bases between them. The CDR3 is made up of 11 amino acids. Per the study methods: Between-group CDR3 differences, defined by clinicopathological status, yielded a distant-metastasis classifier for papillary thyroid cancer. TCRdb reassembled clones from the PCR reads with MiXCR. Here the V and J calls rest on TCRdb's processing, not on the authors' analysis. The repertoire holds about 50,000 clones, with approximately 22% as singletons. This clone was observed a handful of times. Its cognate antigen is unknown. A much larger clone is a single base away; this may be a read error. Other DNA sequences from this sample encode an identical CDR3 as well.

The gene calls are TRBV2 and TRBJ2-7; no definite D call. Sequencing was performed on blood. The clonotype was recovered from a female donor with papillary thyroid cancer or a benign thyroid nodule (not recorded which). Some clones in this sample may be carry-over from other donors' samples. The DNA for the CDR3 is TGTGCCAGCAGAGGCGGTGCCGGGCAGTACTTC. The encoded protein is CASRGGAGQYF.